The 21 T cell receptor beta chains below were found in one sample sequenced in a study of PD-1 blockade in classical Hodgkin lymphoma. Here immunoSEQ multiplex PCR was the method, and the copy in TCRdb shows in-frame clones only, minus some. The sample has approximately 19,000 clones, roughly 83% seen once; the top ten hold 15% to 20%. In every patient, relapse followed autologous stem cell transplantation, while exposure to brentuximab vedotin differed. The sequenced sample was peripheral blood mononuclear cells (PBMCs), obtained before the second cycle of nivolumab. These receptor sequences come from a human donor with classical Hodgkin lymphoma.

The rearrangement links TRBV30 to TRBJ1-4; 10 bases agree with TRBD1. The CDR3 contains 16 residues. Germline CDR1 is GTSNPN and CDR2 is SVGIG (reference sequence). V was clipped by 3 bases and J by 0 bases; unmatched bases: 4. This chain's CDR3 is CAWSPGQGSTNEKLFF. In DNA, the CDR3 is TGTGCCTGGAGCCCGGGACAGGGGTCAACTAATGAAAAACTGTTTTTT.

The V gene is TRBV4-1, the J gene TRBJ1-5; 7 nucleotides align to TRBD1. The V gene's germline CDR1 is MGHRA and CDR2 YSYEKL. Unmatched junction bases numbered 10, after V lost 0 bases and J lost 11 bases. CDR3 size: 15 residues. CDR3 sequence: CASSQDWTGSGAQHF. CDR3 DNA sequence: TGCGCCAGCAGCCAAGATTGGACAGGTTCTGGGGCCCAGCATTTT.

CDR3 DNA sequence: TGTGCCAGCAGTGGGGGAGTCGAGAACACTGAAGCTTTCTTT. This translates into CASSGGVENTEAFF. The rearrangement links TRBV2 to TRBJ1-1; no definite D call. V shed 4 bases and J shed 1 base, with 10 bases lying between them. CDR3 length equals 14 residues. Germline CDR1 is SNHLY and CDR2 is FYNNEI.

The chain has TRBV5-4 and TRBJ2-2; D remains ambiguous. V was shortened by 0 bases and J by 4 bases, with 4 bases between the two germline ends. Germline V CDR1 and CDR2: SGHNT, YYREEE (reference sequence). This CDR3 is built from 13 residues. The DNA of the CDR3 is TGTGCCAGCAGCTTGGTGGGCACCGGGGAGCTGTTTTTT. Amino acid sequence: CASSLVGTGELFF.

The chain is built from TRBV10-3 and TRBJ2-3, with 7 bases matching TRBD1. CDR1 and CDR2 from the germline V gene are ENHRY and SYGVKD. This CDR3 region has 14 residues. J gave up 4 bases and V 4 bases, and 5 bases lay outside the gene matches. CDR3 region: CAISVRGNADTQYF. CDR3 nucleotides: TGTGCCATCAGTGTCAGGGGGAATGCAGATACGCAGTATTTT.

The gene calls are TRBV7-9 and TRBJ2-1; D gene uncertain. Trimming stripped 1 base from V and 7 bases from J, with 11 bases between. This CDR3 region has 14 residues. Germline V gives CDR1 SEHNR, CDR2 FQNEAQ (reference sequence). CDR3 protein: CASSLDPVVNEQFF. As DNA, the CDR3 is TGTGCCAGCAGCTTAGATCCGGTTGTGAATGAGCAGTTCTTC.

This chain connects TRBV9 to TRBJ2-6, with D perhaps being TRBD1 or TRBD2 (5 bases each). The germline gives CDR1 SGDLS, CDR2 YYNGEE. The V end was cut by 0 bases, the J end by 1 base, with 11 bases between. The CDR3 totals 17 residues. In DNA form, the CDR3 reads TGTGCCAGCAGCGTAGGGGGGTTTAAGTCTGGGGCCAACGTCCTGACTTTC. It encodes CASSVGGFKSGANVLTF.

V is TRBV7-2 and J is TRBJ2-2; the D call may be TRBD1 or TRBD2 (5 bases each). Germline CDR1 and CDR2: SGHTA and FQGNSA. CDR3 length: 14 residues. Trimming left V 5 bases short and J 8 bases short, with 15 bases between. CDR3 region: CASSLGPSAGELFF. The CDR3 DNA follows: TGTGCCAGCAGCCTGGGACCCTCTGCTGGGGAGCTGTTTTTT.

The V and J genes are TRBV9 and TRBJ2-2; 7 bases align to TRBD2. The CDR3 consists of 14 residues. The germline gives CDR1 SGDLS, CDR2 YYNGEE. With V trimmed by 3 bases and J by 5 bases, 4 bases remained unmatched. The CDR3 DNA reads TGTGCCAGCAGCGCCGGACTAGGGACCGGGGAGCTGTTTTTT. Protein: CASSAGLGTGELFF.

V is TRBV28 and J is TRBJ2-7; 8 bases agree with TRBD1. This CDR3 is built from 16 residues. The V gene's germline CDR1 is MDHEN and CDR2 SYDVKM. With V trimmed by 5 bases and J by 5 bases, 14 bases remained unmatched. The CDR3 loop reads CASSLSPSGQGHEQYF. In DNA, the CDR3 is TGTGCCAGCAGTCTGTCACCCTCCGGACAGGGCCACGAGCAGTACTTC. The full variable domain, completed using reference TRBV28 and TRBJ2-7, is DVKVTQSSRYLVKRTGEKVFLECVQDMDHENMFWYRQDPGLGLRLIYFSYDVKMKEKGDIPEGYSVSREKKERFSLILESASTNQTSMYLCASSLSPSGQGHEQYFGPGTRLTVT.

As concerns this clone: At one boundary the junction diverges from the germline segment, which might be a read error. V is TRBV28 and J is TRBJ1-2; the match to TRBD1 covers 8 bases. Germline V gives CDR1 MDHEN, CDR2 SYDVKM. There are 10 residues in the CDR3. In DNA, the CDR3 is TGTGCCAGCAGTTCCCCGGACAGGGACTTC. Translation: CASSSPDRDF.

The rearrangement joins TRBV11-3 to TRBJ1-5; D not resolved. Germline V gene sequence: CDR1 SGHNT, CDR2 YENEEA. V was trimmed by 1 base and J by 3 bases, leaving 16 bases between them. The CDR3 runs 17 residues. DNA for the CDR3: TGTGCCAGCAGCTTAGCGAAGGAGGCGAGCTTCAATCAGCCCCAGCATTTT. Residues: CASSLAKEASFNQPQHF.

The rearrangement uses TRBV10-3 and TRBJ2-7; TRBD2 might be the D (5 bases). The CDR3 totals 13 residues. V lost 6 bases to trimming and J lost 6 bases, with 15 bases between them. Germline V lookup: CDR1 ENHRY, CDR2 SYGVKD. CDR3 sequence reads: CAISGLRGLEQYF. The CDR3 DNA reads TGTGCCATCAGCGGCTTGCGAGGGCTCGAGCAGTACTTC.

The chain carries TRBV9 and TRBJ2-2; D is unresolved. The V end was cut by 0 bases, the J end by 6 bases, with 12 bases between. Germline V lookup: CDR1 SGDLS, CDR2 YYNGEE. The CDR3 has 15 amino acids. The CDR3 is CASSVVAASPGELFF. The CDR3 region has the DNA TGTGCCAGCAGCGTAGTCGCAGCGAGCCCCGGGGAGCTGTTTTTT.

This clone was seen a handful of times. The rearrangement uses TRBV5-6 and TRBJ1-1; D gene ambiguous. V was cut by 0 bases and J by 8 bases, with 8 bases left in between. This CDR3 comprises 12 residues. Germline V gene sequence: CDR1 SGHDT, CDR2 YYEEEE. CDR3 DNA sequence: TGTGCCAGCAGCTTGGCCCTGAGGGAAGCTTTCTTT. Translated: CASSLALREAFF.

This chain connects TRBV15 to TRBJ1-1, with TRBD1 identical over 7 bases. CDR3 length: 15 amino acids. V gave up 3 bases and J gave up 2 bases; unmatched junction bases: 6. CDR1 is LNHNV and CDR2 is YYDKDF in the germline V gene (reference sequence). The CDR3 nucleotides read TGTGCCACCAGCAGTTCAAACAGGGGAAACACTGAAGCTTTCTTT. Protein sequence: CATSSSNRGNTEAFF.

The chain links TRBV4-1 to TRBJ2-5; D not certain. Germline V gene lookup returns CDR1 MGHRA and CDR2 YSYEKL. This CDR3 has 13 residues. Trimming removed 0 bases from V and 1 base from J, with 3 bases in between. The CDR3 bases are TGCGCCAGCAGCCAAGATACCCAAGAGACCCAGTACTTC. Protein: CASSQDTQETQYF.

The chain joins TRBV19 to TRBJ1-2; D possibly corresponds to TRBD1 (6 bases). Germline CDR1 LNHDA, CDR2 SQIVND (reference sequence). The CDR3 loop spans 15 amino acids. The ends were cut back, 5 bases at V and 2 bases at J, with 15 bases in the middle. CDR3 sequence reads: CASSHPGVGNYGYTF. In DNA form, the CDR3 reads TGTGCCAGTAGTCATCCAGGGGTTGGCAACTATGGCTACACCTTC.

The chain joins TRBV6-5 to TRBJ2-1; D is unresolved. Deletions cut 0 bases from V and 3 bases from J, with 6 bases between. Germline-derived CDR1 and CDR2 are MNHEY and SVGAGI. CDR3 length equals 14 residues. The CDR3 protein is CASSYSKDYNEQFF. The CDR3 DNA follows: TGTGCCAGCAGTTACTCGAAGGACTACAATGAGCAGTTCTTC.

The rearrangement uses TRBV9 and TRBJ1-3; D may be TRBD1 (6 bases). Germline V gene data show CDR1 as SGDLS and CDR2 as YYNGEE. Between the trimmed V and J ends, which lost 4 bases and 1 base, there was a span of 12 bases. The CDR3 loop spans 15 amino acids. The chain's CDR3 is CASSPFTGSGNTIYF. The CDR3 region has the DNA TGTGCCAGCAGCCCATTCACAGGGTCTGGAAACACCATATATTTT.

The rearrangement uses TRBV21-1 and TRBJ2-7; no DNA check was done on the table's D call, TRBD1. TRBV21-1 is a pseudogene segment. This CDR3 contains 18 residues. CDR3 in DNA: TGTGCCAGCAGCGAATACAGGGGGAAGGGACCTCTCTACTACGAGCAGTACTTC. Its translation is CASSEYRGKGPLYYEQYF.